This entry lists 14 T cell receptor beta chains sequenced from one sample in a study of shared clonotypes between healthy human individuals. The assay was immunoSEQ multiplex PCR, and TCRdb's table has in-frame clones only and misses some. The sample lists 2.5 million or so clones; just over 90% were seen once. Sequenced sample: naive CD4+ T cells sorted from blood. This sample's subset: CD45RA+ positively selected. The receptors come from a man aged 18 to 30 in good health.

This clone has only a few counts. The CDR3 here is CACEGQGGNQPQHF. DNA for the CDR3: TGTGCCTGTGAAGGCCAGGGGGGGAATCAGCCCCAGCATTTT. The J gene is TRBJ1-5, the V gene TRBV30; 7 bases agree with TRBD1. CDR3 length: 14 amino acids. Trimming took 6 bases from V and 4 from J; bases not matched to a gene: 9. Germline V lookup: CDR1 GTSNPN, CDR2 SVGIG (reference sequence).

V is TRBV5-1 and J is TRBJ2-7; D gene uncertain. Germline V gene data show CDR1 as SGHRS and CDR2 as YFSETQ. V was clipped by 5 bases and J by 3 bases, with 15 bases between them. The CDR3 consists of 14 residues. The CDR3 reads CASRPFVGDYEQYF. The CDR3 DNA sequence: TGCGCCAGCAGACCCTTCGTTGGAGACTACGAGCAGTACTTC. Filled out from reference TRBV5-1 and TRBJ2-7, the complete variable domain reads KAGVTQTPRYLIKTRGQQVTLSCSPISGHRSVSWYQQTPGQGLQFLFEYFSETQRNKGNFPGRFSGRQFSNSRSEMNVSTLELGDSALYLCASRPFVGDYEQYFGPGTRLTVT.

The rearrangement uses TRBV9 and TRBJ2-3; TRBD1 aligns across 8 bases. The CDR3 is 17 residues long. Per germline, CDR1 SGDLS and CDR2 YYNGEE. The V segment lost 0 bases and the J segment 1 base; nucleotides outside the gene matches: 7. The CDR3 region is CASSVAPQTGGTDTQYF. The CDR3 DNA reads TGTGCCAGCAGCGTAGCCCCTCAGACAGGGGGCACAGATACGCAGTATTTT.

The chain recombines TRBV11-2 with TRBJ1-4; the match to TRBD1 covers 10 bases. In germline, CDR1 is SGHAT, CDR2 FQNNGV. Trimming removed 1 base from V and 8 bases from J; junction bases left unmatched: 4. The CDR3 covers 15 residues. The CDR3 spells CASSLVGTGVEKLFF. The CDR3 DNA reads as TGTGCCAGCAGCTTAGTCGGGACAGGGGTCGAAAAACTGTTTTTT.

Of note for this clone: This specimen includes other DNA sequences encoding the same CDR3. This chain uses TRBV10-1 with TRBJ1-2; D might be TRBD1 (6 bases). V lost 6 bases and J 4 bases, leaving 12 bases between the germline ends. CDR1 and CDR2 (germline): WNHNN, SYGVQD (reference sequence). The CDR3 spans 13 residues. The CDR3: CASSSQGSYGYTF. CDR3 coding DNA: TGCGCCAGCAGCTCCCAGGGGAGCTATGGCTACACCTTC.

The V gene is TRBV7-2, the J gene TRBJ2-3; maybe TRBD2 (5 bases). Germline CDR1 SGHTA, CDR2 FQGNSA. CDR3 size: 15 residues. V was cut by 2 bases and J by 1 base, with 10 bases left in between. For the CDR3, the DNA is TGTGCCAGCAGCTTACGTGTGGGAGGCACAGATACGCAGTATTTT. It codes for CASSLRVGGTDTQYF.

V is TRBV7-9 and J is TRBJ1-2, with D maybe TRBD1 (5 bases). Looked up from germline, CDR1 is SEHNR and CDR2 is FQNEAQ (reference sequence). The CDR3 spans 13 residues. Trimming took off 5 bases at V and 2 bases at J, with 9 bases between the two ends. CDR3 bases: TGTGCCAGCAGCCTCAGGGACAACTATGGCTACACCTTC. This codes for CASSLRDNYGYTF. Full variable domain (remainder filled in from reference TRBV7-9 and TRBJ1-2): DTGVSQNPRHKITKRGQNVTFRCDPISEHNRLYWYRQTLGQGPEFLTYFQNEAQLEKSRLLSDRFSAERPKGSFSTLEIQRTEQGDSAMYLCASSLRDNYGYTFGSGTRLTVV.

This clone came up once. The rearrangement joins TRBV9 to TRBJ1-2; the D gene is possibly TRBD1 (5 bases). This CDR3 has 16 residues. CDR1 is SGDLS, CDR2 YYNGEE, per germline. Trimming removed 0 bases from V and 3 bases from J, with 15 bases in between. The CDR3 DNA reads TGTGCCAGCAGCGTAGGTCTGGGGGAAAAGTACTATGGCTACACCTTC. Protein product: CASSVGLGEKYYGYTF.

Comment on this clone: This same CDR3 is encoded by further DNA sequences in the sample. The genes are TRBV5-6 and TRBJ2-5; 11 nucleotides match TRBD2. The CDR3 covers 15 residues. J gave up 2 bases and V 1 base, and 1 base lay outside the gene matches. Germline CDR1 is SGHDT and CDR2 is YYEEEE. CDR3 nucleotides: TGTGCCAGCAGCTTGACTAGCGGGGGACAAGAGACCCAGTACTTC. Residues: CASSLTSGGQETQYF.

V is TRBV7-2 and J is TRBJ2-7; TRBD2 aligns across 7 bases. Germline-derived CDR1 and CDR2 are SGHTA and FQGNSA. V trimming: 2 bases; J trimming: 2 bases; junction bases outside the gene matches: 9. The CDR3 extends over 16 amino acids. CDR3 sequence: CASSLTPGRETYEQYF. The CDR3 DNA reads TGTGCCAGCAGCTTAACCCCCGGGCGGGAGACCTACGAGCAGTACTTC.

V gene TRBV11-2 combines with J gene TRBJ1-6; maybe TRBD1 (5 bases). V lost 5 bases and J lost 7, with 21 bases in between. CDR3 length: 17 amino acids. Looked up from germline, CDR1 is SGHAT and CDR2 is FQNNGV. The CDR3 DNA is TGTGCCAGCAGCCAGGGAAGACAGTTTGGGCCGAATTCACCCCTCCACTTT. It specifies CASSQGRQFGPNSPLHF.

The chain couples TRBV11-2 to TRBJ1-2; a possible D gene is TRBD1 (5 bases). V was shortened by 0 bases and J by 2 bases, with 13 bases between the two germline ends. Germline V gene sequence: CDR1 SGHAT, CDR2 FQNNGV. The CDR3 extends over 16 amino acids. The CDR3: CASSLERAGPNYGYTF. CDR3 DNA sequence: TGTGCCAGCAGCTTAGAAAGGGCGGGGCCCAACTATGGCTACACCTTC.

CDR3 protein: CASSPRTGDQETQYF. CDR3 DNA sequence: TGTGCCAGCAGCCCCCGGACAGGGGACCAAGAGACCCAGTACTTC. The chain recombines TRBV7-9 with TRBJ2-5; TRBD1 agrees at 9 bases. The germline V gene has CDR1 SEHNR and CDR2 FQNEAQ (reference sequence). Trimming took 5 bases from V and 0 from J; bases not matched to a gene: 4. The CDR3 length is 15 residues.

In the case of this clone: The sample carries other DNA sequences with the same CDR3. This sequence joins TRBV6-1 and TRBJ1-2, with D possibly matching TRBD1 (6 bases). The germline gives CDR1 MNHNS, CDR2 SASEGT. V was shortened by 0 bases and J by 5 bases, with 13 bases between the two germline ends. This CDR3 contains 15 residues. CDR3 in DNA: TGTGCCAGCAGTGAAGCGCCCGGGGGCGGTTATGGCTACACCTTC. It specifies CASSEAPGGGYGYTF.